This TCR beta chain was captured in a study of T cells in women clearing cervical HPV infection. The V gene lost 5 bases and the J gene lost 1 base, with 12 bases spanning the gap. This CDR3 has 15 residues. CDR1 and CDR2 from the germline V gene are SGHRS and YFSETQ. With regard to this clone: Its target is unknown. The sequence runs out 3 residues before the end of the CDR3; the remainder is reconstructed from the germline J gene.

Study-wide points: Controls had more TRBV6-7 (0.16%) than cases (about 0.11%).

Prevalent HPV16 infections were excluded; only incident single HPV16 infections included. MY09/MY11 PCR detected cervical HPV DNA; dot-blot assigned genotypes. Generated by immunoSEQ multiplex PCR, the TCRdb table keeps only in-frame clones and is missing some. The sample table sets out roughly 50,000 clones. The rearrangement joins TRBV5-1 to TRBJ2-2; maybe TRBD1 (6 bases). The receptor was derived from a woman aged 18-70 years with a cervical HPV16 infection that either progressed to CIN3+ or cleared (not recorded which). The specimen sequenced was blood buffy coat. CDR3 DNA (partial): TGCGCCAGCAGTTTTGGACAGATGAACACCGGGGAG. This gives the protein CASSFGQMNTGE. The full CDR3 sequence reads CASSFGQMNTGELFF.